This TCR beta chain was sequenced for a study of OX40 agonist ivuxolimab in advanced cancers. Points from the study as a whole: Clonal expansion was among the lowest in partial responders at 0.1-3.0 mg/kg, especially CD8+.

Comments on this clone: Antigen specificity is unknown.

This CDR3 region has 15 residues. V was pared by 2 bases and J by 5 bases, with 6 bases of the junction left unmatched. Looked up from germline, CDR1 is LGHNT and CDR2 is FRNRAP. Some clones are missing from TCRdb's copy, which holds only in-frame ones; the method was immunoSEQ multiplex PCR. The sample has fewer than 85,000 clones; 86% are singletons. The V and J genes are TRBV12-5 and TRBJ2-5; TRBD1 matches at 9 bases. This clonotype originated in an adult with an advanced solid tumor such as melanoma, head and neck, liver or kidney cancer. The starting material was CD4+ or CD8+ T cells sorted from blood, obtained in a trial of the OX40 agonist ivuxolimab. The CDR3 region has the DNA TGTGCTAGTGGTTTGAGGACAGGGGTTACGGAGACCCAGTACTTC. This encodes CASGLRTGVTETQYF.